Each of the 20 T cell receptor beta chains below was sequenced from the same sample in a study of cytomegalovirus exposure and HLA in healthy donors. The PCR employed 60 Vbeta primers together with 13 Jbeta primers. The method was immunoSEQ multiplex PCR; TCRdb's version includes in-frame clones alone and lacks a portion of them. The table includes about 150,000 clones, 70% to 85% detected once. The sample comprised PBMCs. Receptors were obtained from a man aged 25 to 40 in good health and CMV-seronegative.

V and J are TRBV11-2 and TRBJ1-1; maybe TRBD1 (5 bases). The CDR3 has 14 amino acids. V was pared by 1 base and J by 4 bases, with 10 bases between. CDR1 and CDR2 (germline): SGHAT, FQNNGV. The CDR3 loop is CASSLGQGITEAFF. CDR3 in DNA: TGTGCCAGCAGCTTAGGTCAGGGAATCACTGAAGCTTTCTTT.

The V and J genes are TRBV21-1 and TRBJ1-1; TRBD1, as called in the table, went unchecked against the DNA. TRBV21-1 is a documented pseudogene. The CDR3 has 15 amino acids. CDR3 sequence: CASSHQGQGDTEAFF. CDR3 bases: TGTGCCAGCAGCCACCAGGGGCAAGGGGACACTGAAGCTTTCTTT.

This clone came up a few times. This sequence joins TRBV4-3 and TRBJ2-1; D unclear. This CDR3 has 14 residues. Germline-derived CDR1 and CDR2 are LGHNA and YSLEER. The ends were cut back, 0 bases at V and 2 bases at J, with 5 bases in the middle. CDR3 amino acids: CASSQDTTYNEQFF. The CDR3 nucleotides read TGCGCCAGCAGCCAAGACACAACCTACAATGAGCAGTTCTTC.

The chain recombines TRBV2 with TRBJ2-3; maybe TRBD1 (5 bases). Germline values: CDR1 SNHLY, CDR2 FYNNEI. The CDR3 sequence is 11 residues long. V gave up 3 bases and J gave up 9 bases, with 7 bases separating them. CDR3 amino acids: CASSERQTQYF. In DNA form, the CDR3 reads TGTGCCAGCAGTGAGCGACAGACGCAGTATTTT.

This clone was counted a few times. At one boundary the junction diverges from the germline segment, which might be a read error. The rearrangement joins TRBV14 to TRBJ1-6; D is undetermined. CDR1 and CDR2 from the germline V gene are SGHDN and FVKESK. This CDR3 is built from 13 residues. CDR3 region: CASSQGPGSPLNF. CDR3 in DNA: TGTGCCAGCAGCCAAGGTCCCGGTTCACCCCTCAACTTT.

This clone was observed a handful of times. The V gene is TRBV7-3, the J gene TRBJ2-3, with no clear D. Trimming cost V 4 bases and J 0 bases, with 5 bases left between them. Germline V gene data show CDR1 as SGHTA and CDR2 as FQGTGA. This CDR3 region has 13 residues. The CDR3 sequence: CASSSGSTDTQYF. Written as DNA, the CDR3 is TGTGCCAGCAGCTCCGGGAGCACAGATACGCAGTATTTT.

This chain uses TRBV6-5 with TRBJ2-7; TRBD2 aligns across 8 bases. J gave up 2 bases and V 6 bases, and 6 bases lay outside the gene matches. Germline CDR1 MNHEY, CDR2 SVGAGI. This CDR3 region has 14 residues. The CDR3 DNA is TGTGCCAGCAGCCGCACCGGGAGGGCCTACGAGCAGTACTTC. Its translation is CASSRTGRAYEQYF.

A word on this clone: A read error may account for a junction end that differs from germline. The sample holds other DNA sequences that translate to the same CDR3. The V and J genes are TRBV27 and TRBJ1-5; TRBD1 is a possible D gene (5 bases). The CDR3 consists of 14 residues. Germline values: CDR1 MNHEY, CDR2 SMNVEV (reference sequence). CDR3 in DNA: TGCGCCAGCAGTTTCCAGGGTTTCGATCAGCCCCAGCATTTT. Amino acid sequence: CASSFQGFDQPQHF.

This sequence joins TRBV15 and TRBJ2-6, with D perhaps matching TRBD1 (6 bases). Germline V CDR1 and CDR2: LNHNV, YYDKDF (reference sequence). Trimming took off 0 bases at V and 3 bases at J, with 18 bases between the two ends. CDR3 length: 19 residues. The DNA for the CDR3 is TGTGCCACCAGCAGAGATCGGGGCAGGGGTTTGGATGGGGCCAACGTCCTGACTTTC. Translation gives CATSRDRGRGLDGANVLTF.

The rearrangement links TRBV6-1 to TRBJ2-7; TRBD2 is a possible D gene (7 bases). Trimming took off 4 bases at V and 6 bases at J, with 16 bases between the two ends. Per germline, CDR1 MNHNS and CDR2 SASEGT. The CDR3 sequence is 14 residues long. CDR3 residues: CASSVSGGAREQYF. The CDR3 DNA reads as TGTGCCAGCAGTGTCAGTGGGGGGGCTCGCGAGCAGTACTTC.

J is TRBJ2-7 and V is TRBV30; D remains unclear. Germline V lookup: CDR1 GTSNPN, CDR2 SVGIG (reference sequence). The CDR3 consists of 14 residues. V was cut by 2 bases and J by 3 bases, with 14 bases left in between. CDR3 coding DNA: TGTGCCTGGAGTCCTAACCTTGATGGCTACGAGCAGTACTTC. Translation gives CAWSPNLDGYEQYF.

The chain uses TRBV5-4 and TRBJ2-7, with D possibly matching TRBD2 (6 bases). The germline CDR1 and CDR2 sequences are SGHNT and YYREEE (reference sequence). V was clipped by 4 bases and J by 5 bases, with 7 bases between them. CDR3 size: 11 residues. Written as DNA, the CDR3 is TGTGCCAGCAGCGGAGGGGACGAGCAGTACTTC. Amino acid sequence: CASSGGDEQYF.

This clone is a singleton in its sample. DNA for the CDR3: TGTGCCAGCAGTTTATCAGGGGCTGGCTACACCTTC. Translation: CASSLSGAGYTF. The chain employs TRBV27 and TRBJ1-2; maybe TRBD1 (5 bases). CDR1 is MNHEY and CDR2 is SMNVEV in the germline V gene (reference sequence). The length of the CDR3 is 12 residues. Trimming stripped 0 bases from V and 7 bases from J, with 6 bases between.

The chain carries TRBV27 and TRBJ2-2; possibly TRBD2 for D (5 bases). This CDR3 region has 13 residues. CDR1 is MNHEY and CDR2 is SMNVEV in the germline V gene (reference sequence). Trimming stripped 3 bases from V and 4 bases from J, with 6 bases between. CDR3 sequence reads: CASSLGVTGELFF. Here the CDR3 DNA reads TGTGCCAGCAGTTTGGGAGTCACCGGGGAGCTGTTTTTT.

The gene calls are TRBV19 and TRBJ2-2, with 8 bases matching TRBD2. Trimming cost V 5 bases and J 2 bases; bases outside gene matches: 7. The CDR3 length is 16 residues. Germline V gene lookup returns CDR1 LNHDA and CDR2 SQIVND (reference sequence). CDR3 region: CASSVLAGTNTGELFF. CDR3 DNA sequence: TGTGCCAGTAGTGTGTTAGCGGGAACTAACACCGGGGAGCTGTTTTTT.

This sequence joins TRBV7-8 and TRBJ1-5; 10 bases line up with TRBD1. The germline V gene encodes CDR1 SGHVS and CDR2 FQNEAQ. The V gene end was trimmed by 3 bases and the J gene end by 4 bases; junction bases not matched to a gene: 3. The CDR3 is 15 amino acids. The CDR3 coding sequence is TGTGCCAGCAGCTTTGGGACAGGGGAGAATCAGCCCCAGCATTTT. This sequence encodes CASSFGTGENQPQHF.

This chain joins TRBV27 and TRBJ2-1; 8 bases map to TRBD1. The CDR3 loop spans 16 amino acids. The V and J ends lost 0 bases and 3 bases, in that order; junction bases with no gene match: 4. Germline CDR1 MNHEY, CDR2 SMNVEV (reference sequence). CDR3 sequence: CASSLSGTGNYNEQFF. The CDR3 DNA follows: TGTGCCAGCAGTTTATCAGGGACAGGAAACTACAATGAGCAGTTCTTC.

The chain has TRBV5-6 and TRBJ1-5; 7 bases align to TRBD1. Per germline, CDR1 SGHDT and CDR2 YYEEEE. The V and J ends lost 4 bases and 7 bases, in that order; junction bases with no gene match: 8. The length of the CDR3 is 14 residues. CDR3 DNA sequence: TGTGCCAGCAGCGTGACAGGGTTTGGCCAGCCCCAGCATTTT. Translated: CASSVTGFGQPQHF.

The chain couples TRBV2 to TRBJ1-6; the D gene is possibly TRBD1 (6 bases). Germline CDR1 reads SNHLY; CDR2 reads FYNNEI. V lost 4 bases, J lost 10 bases, and 20 bases lay in between. The CDR3 has 16 amino acids. CDR3 residues: CASSAHLDSKGSPLHF. The CDR3 nucleotides are TGTGCCAGCAGTGCCCATTTGGACAGTAAAGGGTCACCCCTCCACTTT.

The rearrangement joins TRBV9 to TRBJ2-3; 7 positions match TRBD1. The V gene's germline CDR1 is SGDLS and CDR2 YYNGEE. After removal of 3 bases from V and 10 bases from J, the junction contained 11 bases not matched to a gene. This CDR3 region has 14 residues. CDR3 sequence: CASSAPLEGASQYF. CDR3 coding DNA: TGTGCCAGCAGCGCCCCTTTAGAGGGGGCATCGCAGTATTTT. Full variable domain (missing parts from reference TRBV9 and TRBJ2-3): DSGVTQTPKHLITATGQRVTLRCSPRSGDLSVYWYQQSLDQGLQFLIQYYNGEERAKGNILERFSAQQFPDLHSELNLSSLELGDSALYFCASSAPLEGASQYFGPGTRLTVL.